This T cell receptor (beta chain) came from a study of early T cells in non-severe SARS-CoV-2 infection. About the research overall: Alpha and beta chains were unpaired, from unsorted whole-blood bulk RNA.

The germline V gene encodes CDR1 MDHEN and CDR2 SYDVKM. The length of the CDR3 is 14 residues. The trim removed 10 bases at V and 5 bases at J, leaving 12 bases unmatched. TCRdb reprocessed the 5' RACE reads via MiXCR and lists one record per CDR3 protein. Of 53,000 or so distinct CDR3 sequences detected, 9% to 15% appear once; the ten largest clones hold approximately 2.5%. Material: whole blood, obtained at baseline. The chain is built from TRBV28 and TRBJ1-2; 8 bases line up with TRBD1. The source is an adult who was a healthcare worker with PCR-confirmed SARS-CoV-2 infection or an uninfected control (not recorded which). The CDR3 DNA follows: TGTGCCATCGAATCGGACAGGGCCCAATATGGCTACACCTTC. Its translation: CAIESDRAQYGYTF.